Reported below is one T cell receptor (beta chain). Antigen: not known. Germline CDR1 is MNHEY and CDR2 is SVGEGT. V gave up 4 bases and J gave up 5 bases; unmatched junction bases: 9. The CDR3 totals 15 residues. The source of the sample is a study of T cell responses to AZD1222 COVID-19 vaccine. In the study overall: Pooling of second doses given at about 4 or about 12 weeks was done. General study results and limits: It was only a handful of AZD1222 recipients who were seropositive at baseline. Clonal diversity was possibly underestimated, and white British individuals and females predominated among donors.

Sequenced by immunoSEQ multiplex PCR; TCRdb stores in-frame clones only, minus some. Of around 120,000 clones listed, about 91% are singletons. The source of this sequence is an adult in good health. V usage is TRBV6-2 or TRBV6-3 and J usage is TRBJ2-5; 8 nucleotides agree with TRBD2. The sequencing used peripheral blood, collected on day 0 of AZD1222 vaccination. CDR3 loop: CASSSPRLAWETQYF. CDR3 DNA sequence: TGTGCCAGCAGTTCCCCCCGACTAGCGTGGGAGACCCAGTACTTC.